This T cell receptor beta chain emerged from a study of T cell responses to AZD1222 COVID-19 vaccine. Samples with a second dose at about 4 or about 12 weeks were pooled together. Repertoires were generated with immunoSEQ multiplex PCR, while TCRdb's copy carries only in-frame clones and drops some. There are approximately 120,000 clones in the sample; 84% occur only once, and about 27% lies in the top ten. Trimming pared 10 bases from V and 3 bases from J, leaving 25 bases between. The CDR3 loop spans 16 amino acids. In germline, CDR1 is LGHNA, CDR2 YSLEER. The study's findings and limits: Among the donors, most were white British and more were female, and clonal diversity was possibly underestimated. Baseline serostatus was positive in only a handful of AZD1222 recipients.

Of note for this clone: Its cognate antigen is unknown.

The sample in question was peripheral blood, obtained 28 days after the second AZD1222 dose. The rearrangement uses TRBV4-3 and TRBJ2-7, with D possibly being TRBD1 or TRBD2 (6 bases each). The receptor comes from an adult who received the AZD1222 COVID-19 vaccine. The CDR3 region has the DNA TGCGCCAACTCACCCTCGGGGGCGGAATATATCTACGAGCAGTACTTC. This codes for CANSPSGAEYIYEQYF.